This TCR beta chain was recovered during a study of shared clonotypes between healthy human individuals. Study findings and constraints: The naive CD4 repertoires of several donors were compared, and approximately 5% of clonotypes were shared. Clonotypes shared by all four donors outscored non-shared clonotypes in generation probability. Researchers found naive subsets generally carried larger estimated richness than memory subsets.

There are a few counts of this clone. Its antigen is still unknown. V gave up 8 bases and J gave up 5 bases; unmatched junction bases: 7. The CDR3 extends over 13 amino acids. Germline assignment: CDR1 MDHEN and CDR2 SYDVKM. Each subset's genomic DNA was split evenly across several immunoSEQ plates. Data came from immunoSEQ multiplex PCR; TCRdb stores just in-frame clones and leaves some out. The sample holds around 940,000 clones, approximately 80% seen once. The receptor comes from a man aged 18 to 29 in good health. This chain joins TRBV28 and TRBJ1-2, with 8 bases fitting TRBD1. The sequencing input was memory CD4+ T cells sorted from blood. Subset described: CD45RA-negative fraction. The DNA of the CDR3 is TGTGCCAGCGGTGGGGACAGGAATTATGGCTACACCTTC. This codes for CASGGDRNYGYTF.